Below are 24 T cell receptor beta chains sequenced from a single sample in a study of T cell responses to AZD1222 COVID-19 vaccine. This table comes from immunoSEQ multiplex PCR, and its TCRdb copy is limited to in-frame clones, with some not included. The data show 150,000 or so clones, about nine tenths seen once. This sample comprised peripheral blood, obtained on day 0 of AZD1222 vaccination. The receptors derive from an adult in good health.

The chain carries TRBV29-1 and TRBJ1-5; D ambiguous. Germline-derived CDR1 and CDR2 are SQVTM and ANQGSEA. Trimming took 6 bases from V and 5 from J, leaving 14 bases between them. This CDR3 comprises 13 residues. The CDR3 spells CSVAEQKDQPQHF. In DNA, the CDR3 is TGCAGCGTCGCAGAACAAAAAGATCAGCCCCAGCATTTT.

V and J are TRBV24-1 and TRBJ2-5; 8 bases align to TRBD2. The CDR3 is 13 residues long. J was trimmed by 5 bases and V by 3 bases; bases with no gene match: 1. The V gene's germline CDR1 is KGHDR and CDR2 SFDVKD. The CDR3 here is CATSDGTRETQYF. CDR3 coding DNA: TGTGCCACCAGTGATGGGACTAGGGAGACCCAGTACTTC.

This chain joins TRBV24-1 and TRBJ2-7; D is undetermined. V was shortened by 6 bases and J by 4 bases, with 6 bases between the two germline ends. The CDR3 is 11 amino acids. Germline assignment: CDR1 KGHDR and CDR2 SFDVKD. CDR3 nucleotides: TGTGCCACCAGTTCCCTTTACGAGCAGTACTTC. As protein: CATSSLYEQYF.

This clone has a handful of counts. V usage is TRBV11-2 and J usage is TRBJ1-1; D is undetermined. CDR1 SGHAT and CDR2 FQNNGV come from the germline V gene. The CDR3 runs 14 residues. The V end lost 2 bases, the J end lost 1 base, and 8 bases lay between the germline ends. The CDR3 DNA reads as TGTGCCAGCAGCTTAAACTTGAGGAACACTGAAGCTTTCTTT. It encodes CASSLNLRNTEAFF.

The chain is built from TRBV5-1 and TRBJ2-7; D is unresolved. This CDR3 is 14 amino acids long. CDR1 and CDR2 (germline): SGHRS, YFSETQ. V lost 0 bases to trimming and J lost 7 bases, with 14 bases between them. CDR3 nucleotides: TGCGCCAGCAGCTTGGTGACGTCCGGGCTGGAGCAGTACTTC. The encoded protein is CASSLVTSGLEQYF. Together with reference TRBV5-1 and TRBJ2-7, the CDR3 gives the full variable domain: KAGVTQTPRYLIKTRGQQVTLSCSPISGHRSVSWYQQTPGQGLQFLFEYFSETQRNKGNFPGRFSGRQFSNSRSEMNVSTLELGDSALYLCASSLVTSGLEQYFGPGTRLTVT.

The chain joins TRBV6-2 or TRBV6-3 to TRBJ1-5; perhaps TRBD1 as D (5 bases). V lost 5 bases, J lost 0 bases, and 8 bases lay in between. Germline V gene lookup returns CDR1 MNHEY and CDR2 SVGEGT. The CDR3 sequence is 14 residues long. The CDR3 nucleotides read TGTGCCAGCAGTCGGGACTCTAGCAATCAGCCCCAGCATTTT. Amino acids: CASSRDSSNQPQHF.

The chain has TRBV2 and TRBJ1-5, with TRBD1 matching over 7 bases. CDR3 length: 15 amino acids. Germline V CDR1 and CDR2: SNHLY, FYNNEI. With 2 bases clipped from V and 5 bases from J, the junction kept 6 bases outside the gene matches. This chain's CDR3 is CASSELQGRDQPQHF. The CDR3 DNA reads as TGTGCCAGCAGTGAATTACAGGGGCGAGATCAGCCCCAGCATTTT.

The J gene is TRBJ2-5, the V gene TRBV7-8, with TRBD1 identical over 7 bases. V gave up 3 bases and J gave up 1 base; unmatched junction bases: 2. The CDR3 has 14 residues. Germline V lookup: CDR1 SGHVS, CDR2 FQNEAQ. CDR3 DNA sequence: TGTGCCAGCAGCTTTGGGACAGTCCAAGAGACCCAGTACTTC. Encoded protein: CASSFGTVQETQYF.

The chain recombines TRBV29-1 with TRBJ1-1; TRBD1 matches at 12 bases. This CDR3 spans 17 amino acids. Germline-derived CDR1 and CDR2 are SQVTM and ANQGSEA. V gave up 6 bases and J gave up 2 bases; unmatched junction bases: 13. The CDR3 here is CSVAIPGQGAVNTEAFF. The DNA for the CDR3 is TGCAGCGTCGCAATTCCGGGACAGGGGGCTGTAAACACTGAAGCTTTCTTT. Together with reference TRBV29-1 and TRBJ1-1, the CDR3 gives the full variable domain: SAVISQKPSRDICQRGTSLTIQCQVDSQVTMMFWYRQQPGQSLTLIATANQGSEATYESGFVIDKFPISRPNLTFSTLTVSNMSPEDSSIYLCSVAIPGQGAVNTEAFFGQGTRLTVV.

The CDR3 region is CASSSGGAGANVLTF. CDR3 nucleotides: TGTGCCAGCAGCTCAGGGGGTGCGGGGGCCAACGTCCTGACTTTC. The genes are TRBV5-4 and TRBJ2-6; 7 bases align to TRBD1. The germline V gene encodes CDR1 SGHNT and CDR2 YYREEE (reference sequence). The CDR3 covers 15 residues. J lost 4 bases, V lost 3 bases, and 4 bases had no gene match.

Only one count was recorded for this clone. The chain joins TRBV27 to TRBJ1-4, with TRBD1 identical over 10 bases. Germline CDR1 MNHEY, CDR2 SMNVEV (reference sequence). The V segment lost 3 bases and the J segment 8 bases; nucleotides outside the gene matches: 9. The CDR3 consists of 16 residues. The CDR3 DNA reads TGTGCCAGCAGTTTCGGCGGGACAGGGGTAGGGGAAAAACTGTTTTTT. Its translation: CASSFGGTGVGEKLFF.

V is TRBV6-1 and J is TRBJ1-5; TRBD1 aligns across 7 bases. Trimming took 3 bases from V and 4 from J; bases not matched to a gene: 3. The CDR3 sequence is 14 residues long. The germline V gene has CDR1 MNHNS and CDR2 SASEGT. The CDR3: CASSDAGGNQPQHF. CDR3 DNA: TGTGCCAGCAGTGACGCAGGGGGGAATCAGCCCCAGCATTTT.

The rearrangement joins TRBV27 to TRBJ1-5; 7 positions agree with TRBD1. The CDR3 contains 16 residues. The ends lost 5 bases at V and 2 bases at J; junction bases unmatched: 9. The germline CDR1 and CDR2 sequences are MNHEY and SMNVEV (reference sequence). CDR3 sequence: CASSTTGEIGNQPQHF. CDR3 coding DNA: TGTGCCAGCAGTACAACAGGGGAAATAGGCAATCAGCCCCAGCATTTT.

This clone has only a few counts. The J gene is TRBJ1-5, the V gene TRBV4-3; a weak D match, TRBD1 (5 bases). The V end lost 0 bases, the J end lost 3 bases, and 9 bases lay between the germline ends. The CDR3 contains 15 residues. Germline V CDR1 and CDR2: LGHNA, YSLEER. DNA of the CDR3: TGCGCCAGCAGCCAAGATTCGGGGACCAATCAGCCCCAGCATTTT. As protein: CASSQDSGTNQPQHF.

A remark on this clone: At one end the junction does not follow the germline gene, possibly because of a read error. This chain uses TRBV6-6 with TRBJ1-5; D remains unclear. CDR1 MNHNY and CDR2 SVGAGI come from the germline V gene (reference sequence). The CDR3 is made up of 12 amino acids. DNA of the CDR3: TGTGCCAGCAGTTACGAGGGTAGGGCCCCGGATTTT. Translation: CASSYEGRAPDF.

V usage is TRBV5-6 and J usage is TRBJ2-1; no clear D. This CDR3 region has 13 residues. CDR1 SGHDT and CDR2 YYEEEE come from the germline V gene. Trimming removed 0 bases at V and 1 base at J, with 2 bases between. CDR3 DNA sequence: TGTGCCAGCAGCTTGGGGTCCTACAATGAGCAGTTCTTC. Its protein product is CASSLGSYNEQFF. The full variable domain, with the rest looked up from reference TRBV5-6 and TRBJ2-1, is DAGVTQSPTHLIKTRGQQVTLRCSPKSGHDTVSWYQQALGQGPQFIFQYYEEEERQRGNFPDRFSGHQFPNYSSELNVNALLLGDSALYLCASSLGSYNEQFFGPGTRLTVL.

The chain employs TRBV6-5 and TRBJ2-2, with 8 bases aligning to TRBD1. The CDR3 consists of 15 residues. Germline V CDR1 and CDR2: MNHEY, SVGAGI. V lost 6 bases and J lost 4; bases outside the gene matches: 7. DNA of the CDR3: TGTGCCAGCAGCGCACAGGGGGGTCGCACCGGGGAGCTGTTTTTT. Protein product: CASSAQGGRTGELFF.

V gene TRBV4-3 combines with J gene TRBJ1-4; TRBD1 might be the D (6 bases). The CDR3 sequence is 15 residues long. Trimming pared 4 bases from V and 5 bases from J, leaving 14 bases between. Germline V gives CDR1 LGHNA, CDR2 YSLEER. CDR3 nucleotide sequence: TGCGCCAGCAGCCCCACAGGGACTTTAAATGAAAAACTGTTTTTT. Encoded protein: CASSPTGTLNEKLFF.

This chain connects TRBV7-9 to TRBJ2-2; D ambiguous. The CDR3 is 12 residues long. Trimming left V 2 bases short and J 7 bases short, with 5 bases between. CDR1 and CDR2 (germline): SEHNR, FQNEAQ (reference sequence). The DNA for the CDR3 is TGTGCCAGCAGCTTATCTGTCGGGGAGCTGTTTTTT. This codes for CASSLSVGELFF.

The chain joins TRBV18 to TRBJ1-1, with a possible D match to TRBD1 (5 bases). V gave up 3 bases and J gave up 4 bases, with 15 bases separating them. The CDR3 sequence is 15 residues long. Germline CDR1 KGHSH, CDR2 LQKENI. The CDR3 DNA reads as TGTGCCAGCTCACCTATTCAGGGTCGGAGCACTGAAGCTTTCTTT. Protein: CASSPIQGRSTEAFF.

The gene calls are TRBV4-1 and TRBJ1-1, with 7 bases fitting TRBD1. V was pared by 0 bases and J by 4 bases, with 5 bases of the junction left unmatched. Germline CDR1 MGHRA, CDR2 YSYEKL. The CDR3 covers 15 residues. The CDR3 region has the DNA TGCGCCAGCAGCCAAGATGCAGACAGGGCCACTGAAGCTTTCTTT. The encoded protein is CASSQDADRATEAFF.

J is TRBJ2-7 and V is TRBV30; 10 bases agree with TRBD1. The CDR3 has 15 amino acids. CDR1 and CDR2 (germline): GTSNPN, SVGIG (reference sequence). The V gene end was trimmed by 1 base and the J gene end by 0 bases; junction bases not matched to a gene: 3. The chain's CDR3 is CAWSGTGGSSYEQYF. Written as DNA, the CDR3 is TGTGCCTGGAGTGGGACAGGGGGTAGCTCCTACGAGCAGTACTTC.

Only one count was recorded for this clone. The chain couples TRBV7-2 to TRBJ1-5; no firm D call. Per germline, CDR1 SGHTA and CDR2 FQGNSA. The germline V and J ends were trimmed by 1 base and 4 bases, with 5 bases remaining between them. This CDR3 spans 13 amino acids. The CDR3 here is CASSLERNQPQHF. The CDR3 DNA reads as TGTGCCAGCAGCTTAGAACGGAATCAGCCCCAGCATTTT.

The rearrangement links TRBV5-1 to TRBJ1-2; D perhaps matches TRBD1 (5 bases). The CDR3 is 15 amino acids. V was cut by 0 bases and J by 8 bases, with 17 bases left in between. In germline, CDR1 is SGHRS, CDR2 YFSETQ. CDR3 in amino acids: CASSLAVTATGGYTF. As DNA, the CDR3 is TGCGCCAGCAGCTTGGCCGTGACAGCCACGGGGGGCTACACCTTC.